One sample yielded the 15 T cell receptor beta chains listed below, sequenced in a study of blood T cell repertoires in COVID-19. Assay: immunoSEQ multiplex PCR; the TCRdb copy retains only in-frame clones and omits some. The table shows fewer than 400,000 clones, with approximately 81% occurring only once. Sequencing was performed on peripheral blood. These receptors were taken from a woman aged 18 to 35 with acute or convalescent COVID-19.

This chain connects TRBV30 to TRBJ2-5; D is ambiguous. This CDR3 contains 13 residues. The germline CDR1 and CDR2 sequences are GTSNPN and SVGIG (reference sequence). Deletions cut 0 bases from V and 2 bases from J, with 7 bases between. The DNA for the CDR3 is TGTGCCTGGAGTGTACGCAGACAAGAGACCCAGTACTTC. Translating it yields CAWSVRRQETQYF.

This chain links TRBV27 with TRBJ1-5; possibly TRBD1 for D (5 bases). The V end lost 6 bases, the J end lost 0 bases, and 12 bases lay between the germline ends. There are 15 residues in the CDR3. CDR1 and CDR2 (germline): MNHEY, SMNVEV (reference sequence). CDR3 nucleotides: TGTGCCAGCAGCCAGGTCGACAGTAGCAATCAGCCCCAGCATTTT. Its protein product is CASSQVDSSNQPQHF.

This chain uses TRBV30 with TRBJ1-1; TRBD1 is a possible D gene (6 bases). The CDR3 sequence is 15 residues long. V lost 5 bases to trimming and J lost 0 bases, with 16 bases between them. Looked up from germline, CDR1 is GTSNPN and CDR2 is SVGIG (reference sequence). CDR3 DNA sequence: TGTGCCTGGGCAGATCGGACAGCCTTGAACACTGAAGCTTTCTTT. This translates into CAWADRTALNTEAFF.

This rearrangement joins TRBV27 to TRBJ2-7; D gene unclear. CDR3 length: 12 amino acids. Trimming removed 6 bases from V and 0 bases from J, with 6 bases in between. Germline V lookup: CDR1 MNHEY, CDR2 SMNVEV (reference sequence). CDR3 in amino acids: CASRANSYEQYF. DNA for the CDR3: TGTGCCAGCAGGGCCAACTCCTACGAGCAGTACTTC.

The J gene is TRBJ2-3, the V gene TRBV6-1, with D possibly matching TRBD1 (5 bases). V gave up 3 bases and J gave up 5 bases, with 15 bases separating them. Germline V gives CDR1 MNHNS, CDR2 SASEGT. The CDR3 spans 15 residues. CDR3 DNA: TGTGCCAGCAGTGATCGGCCGGCACAGGAAGATACGCAGTATTTT. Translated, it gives CASSDRPAQEDTQYF.

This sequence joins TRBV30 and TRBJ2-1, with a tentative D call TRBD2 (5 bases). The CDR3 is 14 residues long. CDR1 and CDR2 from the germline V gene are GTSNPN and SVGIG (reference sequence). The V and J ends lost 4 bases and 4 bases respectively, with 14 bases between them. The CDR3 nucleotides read TGTGCCTGGAAAGGGAGCGTGGCGTACAATGAGCAGTTCTTC. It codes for CAWKGSVAYNEQFF. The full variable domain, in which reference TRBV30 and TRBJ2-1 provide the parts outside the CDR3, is SQTIHQWPATLVQPVGSPLSLECTVEGTSNPNLYWYRQAAGRGLQLLFYSVGIGQISSEVPQNLSASRPQDRQFILSSKKLLLSDSGFYLCAWKGSVAYNEQFFGPGTRLTVL.

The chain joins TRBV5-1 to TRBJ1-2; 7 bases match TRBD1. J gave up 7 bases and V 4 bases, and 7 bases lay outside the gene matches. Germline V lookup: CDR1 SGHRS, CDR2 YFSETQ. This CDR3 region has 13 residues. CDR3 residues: CASSGQEDTGYTF. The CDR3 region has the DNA TGCGCCAGCAGCGGACAGGAGGACACTGGCTACACCTTC. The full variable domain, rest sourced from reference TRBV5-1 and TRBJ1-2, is KAGVTQTPRYLIKTRGQQVTLSCSPISGHRSVSWYQQTPGQGLQFLFEYFSETQRNKGNFPGRFSGRQFSNSRSEMNVSTLELGDSALYLCASSGQEDTGYTFGSGTRLTVV.

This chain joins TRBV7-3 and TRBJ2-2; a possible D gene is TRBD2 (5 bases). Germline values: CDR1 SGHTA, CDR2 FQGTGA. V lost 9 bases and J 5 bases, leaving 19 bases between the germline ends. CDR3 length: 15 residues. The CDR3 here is CASGASGGGTGELFF. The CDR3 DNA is TGTGCCAGTGGCGCCAGTGGAGGCGGGACCGGGGAGCTGTTTTTT.

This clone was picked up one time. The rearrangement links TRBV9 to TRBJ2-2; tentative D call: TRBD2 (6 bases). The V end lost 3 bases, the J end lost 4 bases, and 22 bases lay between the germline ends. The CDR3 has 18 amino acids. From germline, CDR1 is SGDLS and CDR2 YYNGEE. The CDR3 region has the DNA TGTGCCAGCAGCGCGAGACCTTTGACTAGTACGGCCACCGGGGAGCTGTTTTTT. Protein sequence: CASSARPLTSTATGELFF.

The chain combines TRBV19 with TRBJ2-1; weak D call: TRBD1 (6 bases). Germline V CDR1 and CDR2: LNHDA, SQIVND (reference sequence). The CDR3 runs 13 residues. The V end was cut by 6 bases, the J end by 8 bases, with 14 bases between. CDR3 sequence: CASRLGQFDEQFF. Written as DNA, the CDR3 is TGTGCCAGTAGGCTAGGACAGTTCGATGAGCAGTTCTTC.

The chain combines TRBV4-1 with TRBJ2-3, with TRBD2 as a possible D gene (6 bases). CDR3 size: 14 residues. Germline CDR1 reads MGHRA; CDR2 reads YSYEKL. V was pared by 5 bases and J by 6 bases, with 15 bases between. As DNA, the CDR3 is TGCGCCAGCAGCTACGGCACTCTAGCGGATACGCAGTATTTT. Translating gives CASSYGTLADTQYF.

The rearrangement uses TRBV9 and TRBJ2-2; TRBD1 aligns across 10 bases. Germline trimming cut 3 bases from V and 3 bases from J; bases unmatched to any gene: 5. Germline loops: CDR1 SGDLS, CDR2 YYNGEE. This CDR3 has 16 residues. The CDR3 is CASSGQGAVDTGELFF. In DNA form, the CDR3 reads TGTGCCAGCAGCGGACAGGGGGCAGTGGACACCGGGGAGCTGTTTTTT.

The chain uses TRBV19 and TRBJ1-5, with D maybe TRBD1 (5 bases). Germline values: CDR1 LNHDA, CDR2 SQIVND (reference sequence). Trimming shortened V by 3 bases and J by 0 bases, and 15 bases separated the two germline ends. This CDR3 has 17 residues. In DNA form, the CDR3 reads TGTGCCAGTAGTATGCAACACAGGATTTATAGCAATCAGCCCCAGCATTTT. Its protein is CASSMQHRIYSNQPQHF. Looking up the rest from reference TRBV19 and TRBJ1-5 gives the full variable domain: DGGITQSPKYLFRKEGQNVTLSCEQNLNHDAMYWYRQDPGQGLRLIYYSQIVNDFQKGDIAEGYSVSREKKESFPLTVTSAQKNPTAFYLCASSMQHRIYSNQPQHFGDGTRLSIL.

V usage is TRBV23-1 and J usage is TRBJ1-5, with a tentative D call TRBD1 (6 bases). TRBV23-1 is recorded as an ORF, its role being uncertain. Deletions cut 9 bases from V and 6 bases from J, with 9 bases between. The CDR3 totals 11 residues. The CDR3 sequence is CARKGGQPQHF. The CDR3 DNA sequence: TGCGCCAGAAAAGGGGGTCAGCCCCAGCATTTT.

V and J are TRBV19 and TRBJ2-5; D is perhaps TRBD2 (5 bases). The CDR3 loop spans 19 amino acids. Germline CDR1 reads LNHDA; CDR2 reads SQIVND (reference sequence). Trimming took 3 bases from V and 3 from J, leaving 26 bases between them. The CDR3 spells CASSMVGVSSSPTEETQYF. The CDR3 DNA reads TGTGCCAGTAGTATGGTCGGGGTATCTTCCAGTCCAACCGAAGAGACCCAGTACTTC.